Listed below are T cell receptor beta chains from one sample, sequenced in a study of blood T cell repertoires in COVID-19. Clones were sequenced by immunoSEQ multiplex PCR, and TCRdb holds only the in-frame ones, with some missing. The table includes tens of thousands of clones, 76% detected once. Sequencing was done on a sample of peripheral blood. The receptors derive from a man between 65 and 85 years old with acute or convalescent COVID-19. Both conserved end residues are part of each CDR3. The D gene is left open where the match is weak. A clone size is listed for some rows: how often the clone was seen (once, few, many), or a class if it is expanded.

TGTGCCAGCAGCTTAGATCGATCCAGGTTTATCTTT	CASSLDRSRFIF	NA	TRBV7-9	TRBJ1-6	NA	12
TGTGCCAGCAGTTCTCCAGGAGGAGGGGGCGATCAGCCCCAGCATTTT	CASSSPGGGGDQPQHF	TRBD1	TRBV28	TRBJ1-5	NA	16
TGTGCCAGTAGCCATGGGGGACAGGGAACGTATTCACCCCTCCACTTT	CASSHGGQGTYSPLHF	TRBD1	TRBV19	TRBJ1-6	few	16
TGCGCCAGCAGCCAAGAACCGGCGGCAGGGGGTCGGTATCAGCCCCAGCATTTT	CASSQEPAAGGRYQPQHF	TRBD1	TRBV4-1	TRBJ1-5	NA	18
TGTGCCATCAGTGAGTGGCCGGGACAGGGATACGAGCAGTACTTC	CAISEWPGQGYEQYF	TRBD1	TRBV10-3	TRBJ2-7	NA	15
TGTGCCAGCAGTTTCGTCCCCCCTGCGGGGTGGATGAGCAATCAGCCCCAGCATTTT	CASSFVPPAGWMSNQPQHF	NA	TRBV27	TRBJ1-5	NA	19
TGTGCCAGCAGCTTAGCGGGACAGGGCTACGGCTACACCTTC	CASSLAGQGYGYTF	TRBD1	TRBV7-2	TRBJ1-2	few	14
TGTGCCAGCAGTGAAACTAGGCAGCCCCAGCATTTT	CASSETRQPQHF	NA	TRBV6-1	TRBJ1-5	NA	12
TGTGCCAGCAGTACCTGGGACAGAGCGTACGAGCAGTACTTC	CASSTWDRAYEQYF	TRBD1	TRBV28	TRBJ2-7	NA	14
TGTGCCAGCAGCTTGGATCGGGGAAACATTCAGTACTTC	CASSLDRGNIQYF	NA	TRBV5-4	TRBJ2-4	NA	13
TGTGCCAGCAGCTCCTCTGGGACTAGCGGGAGGGGAAATGAGCAGTTCTTC	CASSSSGTSGRGNEQFF	TRBD2	TRBV13	TRBJ2-1	once	17
TGTGCCAGCAGCTTAACCGGGATCCTCTACAATGAGCAGTTCTTC	CASSLTGILYNEQFF	NA	TRBV7-2	TRBJ2-1	NA	15
TGTGCCAGCAGTTTAAGTTCGCATGCTAGCGGGAGTGACATTCAGTACTTC	CASSLSSHASGSDIQYF	TRBD2	TRBV28	TRBJ2-4	NA	17
TGCGCCAGCAGCGGGGGGGACACAGATACGCAGTATTTT	CASSGGDTDTQYF	TRBD2	TRBV5-1	TRBJ2-3	NA	13
TGTGCCAGTAGTATAGATGGACAGGGCGGCGGCTACACCTTC	CASSIDGQGGGYTF	TRBD1	TRBV19	TRBJ1-2	NA	14
TGTGCCAGCAGCGAACCGGGACAGGGACAAGAGACCCAGTACTTC	CASSEPGQGQETQYF	TRBD1	TRBV28	TRBJ2-5	NA	15
TGTGCCAGCAGTGATGCAGGCGGGGGGCGCCGGAATGAGCAGTTCTTC	CASSDAGGGRRNEQFF	TRBD2	TRBV2	TRBJ2-1	NA	16
TGTGCCAGCAGTCCGGGCGGGGCAGGGGGCCGGTACGAGCAGTACTTC	CASSPGGAGGRYEQYF	TRBD1	TRBV28	TRBJ2-7	few	16
TGTGCCATCAGTGAGGCGGCGGGGGGGCTCTACAATGAGCAGTTCTTC	CAISEAAGGLYNEQFF	TRBD2	TRBV10-3	TRBJ2-1	NA	16
TGTGCCAGCAGCTCTTACCCACTCCCGGGACAGGCGGTGACCGGGGAGCTGTTTTTT	CASSSYPLPGQAVTGELFF	TRBD1	TRBV7-9	TRBJ2-2	NA	19
TGCAGTGCTAGTAACGAAGCGGGGATACAAGAGACCCAGTACTTC	CSASNEAGIQETQYF	TRBD2	TRBV20-1	TRBJ2-5	once	15
TGTGCCAGCAGCTCCGGACAGGGCGGGAATGAGCAGTTCTTC	CASSSGQGGNEQFF	TRBD1	TRBV5-8	TRBJ2-1	NA	14
TGTGCCAGCTCACCGATGACAGGGCCGGATGAGCAGTTCTTC	CASSPMTGPDEQFF	TRBD1	TRBV18	TRBJ2-1	NA	14
TGTGCCAGTAGTCCGGGGAAAGAGACCCAGTACTTC	CASSPGKETQYF	NA	TRBV19	TRBJ2-5	NA	12
TGTGCCAGCAGCCGAGACAGCGCGAACACCGGGGAGCTGTTTTTT	CASSRDSANTGELFF	NA	TRBV7-3	TRBJ2-2	medium-sized	15
TGTGCCAGCAGCTTGGAAGGCCGGACAGGAAATTCACCCCTCCACTTT	CASSLEGRTGNSPLHF	TRBD1	TRBV5-4	TRBJ1-6	few	16
TGTGCCAGCAGCTTAGGGCTTAGCGGGAGAGGGGATGAGCAGTTCTTC	CASSLGLSGRGDEQFF	TRBD2	TRBV7-6	TRBJ2-1	NA	16
TGTGCCAGCAGTTTAGGGGACGTACAGGGCTCCTACGAGCAGTACTTC	CASSLGDVQGSYEQYF	NA	TRBV28	TRBJ2-7	many	16
TGTGCCAGCAGGATACCTAGCGAGGGCACAGATACGCAGTATTTT	CASRIPSEGTDTQYF	NA	TRBV6-5	TRBJ2-3	NA	15
TGCGCCAGCAGCTCCAGGACAGGGGGGGATTCACCCCTCCACTTT	CASSSRTGGDSPLHF	TRBD1	TRBV5-1	TRBJ1-6	NA	15
TGTGCCAGCTCACCGGACAGGGGGACCTACGAGCAGTACTTC	CASSPDRGTYEQYF	TRBD1	TRBV18	TRBJ2-7	NA	14